These 4 T cell receptor beta chains share one sample of origin, sequenced in a study of T cell responses to AZD1222 COVID-19 vaccine. Sequencing used immunoSEQ multiplex PCR; TCRdb keeps in-frame clones, though not all of them. The table has over 110,000 clones, 90% to 95% seen once. The starting material was peripheral blood, obtained after recovery from COVID-19. The source of these receptors is an adult who had recovered from COVID-19.

V and J are TRBV27 and TRBJ2-7, with 7 positions matching TRBD2. The V segment lost 8 bases and the J segment 4 bases; nucleotides outside the gene matches: 2. Germline lookup yields CDR1 MNHEY and CDR2 SMNVEV (reference sequence). CDR3 size: 11 residues. The CDR3 loop reads CASRSGYEQYF. For the CDR3, the DNA is TGTGCCAGCCGTAGCGGGTACGAGCAGTACTTC.

The V and J genes are TRBV15 and TRBJ2-7, with 8 nucleotides matching TRBD1. Germline V gene sequence: CDR1 LNHNV, CDR2 YYDKDF (reference sequence). This CDR3 has 13 residues. With 1 base clipped from V and 6 bases from J, the junction kept 2 bases outside the gene matches. The CDR3 nucleotides read TGTGCCACCAGCAGAGGACAGGGGCGCGAGCAGTACTTC. Translation gives CATSRGQGREQYF.

This rearrangement joins TRBV29-1 to TRBJ2-1, with D unresolved. Germline V CDR1 and CDR2: SQVTM, ANQGSEA. The V gene lost 2 bases and the J gene lost 7 bases, with 6 bases spanning the gap. CDR3 length equals 11 residues. The DNA of the CDR3 is TGCAGCGTTGAAATTGAGAATGAGCAGTTCTTC. It codes for CSVEIENEQFF.

The rearrangement uses TRBV5-1 and TRBJ1-5, with 7 bases fitting TRBD1. Germline trimming cut 2 bases from V and 5 bases from J; bases unmatched to any gene: 4. CDR3 length: 14 amino acids. The V gene's germline CDR1 is SGHRS and CDR2 YFSETQ. In DNA form, the CDR3 reads TGCGCCAGCAGCTTAGAAGGGGGCTATCAGCCCCAGCATTTT. Protein product: CASSLEGGYQPQHF.